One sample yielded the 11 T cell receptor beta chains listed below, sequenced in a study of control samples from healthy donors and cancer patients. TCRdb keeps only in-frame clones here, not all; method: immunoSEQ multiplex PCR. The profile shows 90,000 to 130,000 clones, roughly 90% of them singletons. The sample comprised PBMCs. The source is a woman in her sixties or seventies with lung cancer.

CDR3 protein: CASSLGLAGQNTGELFF. CDR3 coding DNA: TGCGCCAGCAGCTTGGGACTAGCGGGCCAAAACACCGGGGAGCTGTTTTTT. This chain joins TRBV5-1 and TRBJ2-2; 10 nucleotides align to TRBD2. Germline V lookup: CDR1 SGHRS, CDR2 YFSETQ. CDR3 length equals 17 residues. Trimming cost V 0 bases and J 2 bases; bases outside gene matches: 4.

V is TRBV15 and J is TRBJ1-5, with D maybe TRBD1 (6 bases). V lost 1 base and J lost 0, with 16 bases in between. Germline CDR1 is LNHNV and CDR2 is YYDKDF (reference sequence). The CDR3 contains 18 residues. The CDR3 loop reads CATSRGRQALYSNQPQHF. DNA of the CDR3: TGTGCCACCAGCAGAGGGAGACAGGCTCTTTATAGCAATCAGCCCCAGCATTTT.

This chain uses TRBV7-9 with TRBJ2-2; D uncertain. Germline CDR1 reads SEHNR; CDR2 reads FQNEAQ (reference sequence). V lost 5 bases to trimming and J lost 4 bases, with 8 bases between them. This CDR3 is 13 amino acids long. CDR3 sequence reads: CASSPLGTGELFF. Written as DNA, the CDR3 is TGTGCCAGCAGCCCCCTTGGCACCGGGGAGCTGTTTTTT.

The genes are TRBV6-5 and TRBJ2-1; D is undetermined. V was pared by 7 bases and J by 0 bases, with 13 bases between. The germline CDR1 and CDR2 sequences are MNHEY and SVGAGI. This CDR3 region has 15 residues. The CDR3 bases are TGTGCCAGCACCGCTGACCCGTACTCCTACAATGAGCAGTTCTTC. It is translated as CASTADPYSYNEQFF.

DNA for the CDR3: TGTGCCAGCAGTCCCCCCCCCAAGCTGAACACTGAAGCTTTCTTT. Encoded protein: CASSPPPKLNTEAFF. This chain joins TRBV27 and TRBJ1-1, with D unresolved. This CDR3 is 15 amino acids long. Germline assignment: CDR1 MNHEY and CDR2 SMNVEV (reference sequence). V was cut by 5 bases and J by 0 bases, with 13 bases left in between.

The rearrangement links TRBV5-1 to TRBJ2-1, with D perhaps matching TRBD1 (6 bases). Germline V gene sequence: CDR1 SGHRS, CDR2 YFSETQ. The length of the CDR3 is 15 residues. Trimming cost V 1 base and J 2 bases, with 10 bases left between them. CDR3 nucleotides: TGCGCCAGCAGCTTGACAGGGTCCACCTACAATGAGCAGTTCTTC. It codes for CASSLTGSTYNEQFF.

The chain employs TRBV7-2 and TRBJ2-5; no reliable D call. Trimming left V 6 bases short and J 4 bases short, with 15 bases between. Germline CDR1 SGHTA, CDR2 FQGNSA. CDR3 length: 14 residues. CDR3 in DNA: TGTGCCAGCAGATCTCGAGGAGAGAGAGAGACCCAGTACTTC. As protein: CASRSRGERETQYF.

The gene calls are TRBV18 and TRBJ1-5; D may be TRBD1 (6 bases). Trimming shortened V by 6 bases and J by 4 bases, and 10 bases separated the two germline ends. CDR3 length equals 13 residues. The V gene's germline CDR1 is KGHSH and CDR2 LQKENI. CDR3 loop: CASSVDRNQPQHF. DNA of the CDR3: TGTGCCAGCTCGGTTGACAGGAATCAGCCCCAGCATTTT.

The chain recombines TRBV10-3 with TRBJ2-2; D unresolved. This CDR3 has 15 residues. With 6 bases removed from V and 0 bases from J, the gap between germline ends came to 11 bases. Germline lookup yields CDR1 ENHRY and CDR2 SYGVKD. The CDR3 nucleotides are TGTGCCATCAGCCGCGGAAATACGAACACCGGGGAGCTGTTTTTT. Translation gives CAISRGNTNTGELFF.

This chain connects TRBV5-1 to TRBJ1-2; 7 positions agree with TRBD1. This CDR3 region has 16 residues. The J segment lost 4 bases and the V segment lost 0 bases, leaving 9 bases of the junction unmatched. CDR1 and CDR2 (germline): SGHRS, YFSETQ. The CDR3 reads CASSLAGAQGVYGYTF. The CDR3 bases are TGCGCCAGCAGCTTGGCCGGAGCTCAGGGGGTCTATGGCTACACCTTC.

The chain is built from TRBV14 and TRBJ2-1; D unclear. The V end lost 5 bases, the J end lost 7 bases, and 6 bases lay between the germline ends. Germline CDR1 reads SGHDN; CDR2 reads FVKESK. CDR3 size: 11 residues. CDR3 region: CASSWSNEQFF. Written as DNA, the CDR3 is TGTGCCAGCAGCTGGTCTAATGAGCAGTTCTTC.